This T cell receptor (beta chain) comes out of a study of vaccination and CD4 T cells after COVID-19. Overall study context: Median draw time for post-COVID samples was 80 to 110 days post-diagnosis (range 35 to 161). The authors used overlapping spike peptides from SARS-CoV-2, HCoV-NL63, HCoV-OC43 and HCoV-229E to stimulate cells.

This CDR3 comprises 14 residues. The junction had 9 bases not matched to a gene; V was cut back by 5 bases and J by 7 bases. Sequencing of DNA taken from cultured CD4+ T cells relied on the Oncomine TCR Beta short-read assay. After culture, CD4+ T cells served as the source for genomic DNA extraction. MiXCR, run by TCRdb on the PCR reads, gives a single entry per CDR3 protein. The sample yields some 15,000 distinct CDR3 sequences, roughly 50% seen once. Sample treatment: roughly 11-day PBMC culture with coronavirus spike peptide pools or control peptides (ViraFEST assay). Peptide pool stimulation in ViraFEST expanded antigen-specific T cells, whose TCRs were then sequenced. Only a few counts were recorded for this clonotype. Its antigen is unidentified.

The sample was CD4+ T cells from blood, cultured in vitro. The receptor's source is a human donor who had recovered from COVID-19. This chain uses TRBV12-3 or TRBV12-4 with TRBJ1-1; the match to TRBD1 covers 8 bases. The CDR3: CASSIDRGLGEAFF. The CDR3 DNA reads as TGTGCCAGCAGTATAGACAGGGGCTTGGGTGAAGCTTTCTTT.